These T cell receptor beta chains were read from a single sample in a study of shared clonotypes between healthy human individuals. The protocol was immunoSEQ multiplex PCR, while the TCRdb copy is restricted to in-frame clones and leaves out a portion. The table has 950,000 to 1,200,000 clones, around 77% seen once. The sequenced sample was memory CD4+ T cells from PBMCs. Receptors originate from a man between 18 and 29 years old in good health. Some clones in this sample may be carry-over from other donors' samples. Each CDR3 is given with its conserved first and last residue. Fields, in order: J gene, clone size, V gene, D gene, CDR3 protein, CDR3 DNA. D genes are given only for firm matches. Part of the rows lack a size; the others show once, few, many or a class for expanded clones.

>TRBJ2-5|few|TRBV27|.
CASSALLGETQYF
TGTGCCAGCAGTGCACTGCTTGGAGAGACCCAGTACTTC
>TRBJ2-2|many|TRBV29-1|TRBD1
CSADRGPGGELFF
TGCAGCGCAGACAGGGGGCCGGGCGGGGAGCTGTTTTTT
>TRBJ1-4|.|TRBV2|.
CASSVLENEKLFF
TGTGCCAGCAGTGTATTAGAAAATGAAAAACTGTTTTTT
>TRBJ1-4|.|TRBV6-4|.
CASPQPRTTEKLFF
TGTGCCAGCCCACAGCCAAGGACGACTGAAAAACTGTTTTTT
>TRBJ2-7|.|TRBV6-1|.
CASSTSGRGGYEQYF
TGTGCCAGCAGCACCTCGGGCAGGGGGGGCTACGAGCAGTACTTC
>TRBJ2-2|.|TRBV5-1|.
CASSPDRENTGELFF
TGCGCCAGCAGCCCGGACAGAGAGAACACCGGGGAGCTGTTTTTT
>TRBJ1-1|.|TRBV6-5|TRBD1
CASTGTGSGEAFF
TGTGCCAGCACCGGGACAGGGAGTGGGGAAGCTTTCTTT
>TRBJ2-2|.|TRBV6-5|.
CASSSLLATGELFF
TGTGCCAGCAGTTCTCTACTAGCAACCGGGGAGCTGTTTTTT
>TRBJ1-4|.|TRBV2|.
CASSPQGFEKLFF
TGTGCCAGCAGCCCACAGGGTTTTGAAAAACTGTTTTTT
>TRBJ1-5|few|TRBV5-1|TRBD1
CASSPGQNSNQPQHF
TGCGCCAGCAGTCCGGGACAGAACAGCAATCAGCCCCAGCATTTT
>TRBJ1-1|few|TRBV19|.
CASIRDGTRRTEAFF
TGTGCCAGCATACGGGACGGAACCCGTCGCACTGAAGCTTTCTTT
>TRBJ2-7|.|TRBV28|TRBD1
CASTSTLRTQGEYF
TGTGCCAGCACCTCGACCCTTCGTACCCAGGGGGAGTACTTC
>TRBJ2-5|.|TRBV2|.
CASSATRAQETQYF
TGTGCCAGCAGTGCAACTAGAGCCCAAGAGACCCAGTACTTC
>TRBJ1-2|.|TRBV7-8|.
CASSPARGWYGYTF
TGTGCCAGCAGCCCGGCCAGGGGCTGGTATGGCTACACCTTC
>TRBJ2-5|once|TRBV6-6|.
CASSYGTLSGETQYF
TGTGCCAGCAGTTACGGGACCCTCTCAGGAGAGACCCAGTACTTC
>TRBJ2-3|once|TRBV5-6|.
CASSLFGGEATDTQYF
TGTGCCAGCAGCTTGTTCGGCGGGGAAGCTACAGATACGCAGTATTTT
>TRBJ2-2|few|TRBV4-1|TRBD1
CASSQGEPRWGQGRNGELFF
TGCGCCAGCAGCCAAGGGGAACCCCGGTGGGGACAGGGTCGGAACGGGGAGCTGTTTTTT
>TRBJ1-4|few|TRBV7-8|.
CASSRDPNEKLFF
TGTGCCAGCAGCCGGGATCCTAATGAAAAACTGTTTTTT
>TRBJ2-7|.|TRBV2|.
CASSDQLARGYEQYF
TGTGCCAGCAGTGATCAGCTAGCTCGTGGCTACGAGCAGTACTTC
>TRBJ1-4|.|TRBV18|.
CASSPRQNNEKLFF
TGTGCCAGCTCACCACGACAGAATAATGAAAAACTGTTTTTT
>TRBJ2-1|.|TRBV7-2|.
CASRKSGQNYNEQFF
TGTGCCAGCCGCAAATCCGGACAGAACTACAATGAGCAGTTCTTC
>TRBJ1-4|.|TRBV18|.
CASSPGIGEKLFF
TGTGCCAGCTCACCGGGTATTGGGGAAAAACTGTTTTTT
>TRBJ2-2|few|TRBV7-2|.
CASSLGRTGELFF
TGTGCCAGCAGCTTAGGTCGCACCGGGGAGCTGTTTTTT
>TRBJ1-5|.|TRBV19|.
CASSEAFNQPQHF
TGTGCCAGCTCCGAGGCGTTCAATCAGCCCCAGCATTTT
>TRBJ2-6|.|TRBV19|.
CAVSTGYGANVLTF
TGTGCAGTATCAACGGGGTATGGGGCCAACGTCCTGACTTTC
>TRBJ2-1|.|TRBV4-2|TRBD2
CASSLGRLAGDNEQFF
TGTGCCAGCAGCCTCGGGCGACTAGCGGGAGACAATGAGCAGTTCTTC
>TRBJ2-5|.|TRBV19|.
CASSMWGKETQYF
TGTGCCAGTAGTATGTGGGGTAAAGAGACCCAGTACTTC
>TRBJ2-2|many|TRBV6-6|TRBD2
CASRHRRGTGELFF
TGTGCCAGCAGACACCGGCGGGGGACCGGGGAGCTGTTTTTT